This passage covers 19 T cell receptor beta chains from one sample sequenced in a study of Graves' ophthalmopathy and Graves' hyperthyroidism. Scientists amplified the TCR beta CDR3 regions from RNA transcripts. RT-PCR was first run with HTBI primers, then multiplex PCR in a second round. TCRdb analysed the multiplex PCR reads with MiXCR anew, one entry per CDR3 protein. The table has roughly 1.1 million distinct CDR3 sequences, 36% seen once. The sequenced material came from peripheral blood or thyroid tissue (not recorded which). The source of these receptors is an adult man with Graves' hyperthyroidism.

The table lists this clonotype with a few counts. The chain links TRBV4-1 to TRBJ1-2; D possibly corresponds to TRBD1 (5 bases). The CDR3 is 16 amino acids. With 1 base removed from V and 1 base from J, the gap between germline ends came to 13 bases. The germline V gene encodes CDR1 MGHRA and CDR2 YSYEKL. Here the CDR3 reads CASSQGREPVNYGYTF. In DNA, the CDR3 is TGCGCCAGCAGCCAAGGCAGGGAGCCTGTTAACTATGGCTACACCTTC.

This clonotype has at least ten counts. The rearrangement uses TRBV11-2 and TRBJ2-5; D may be TRBD2 (5 bases). The CDR3 covers 11 residues. Per germline, CDR1 SGHAT and CDR2 FQNNGV. Trimming left V 6 bases short and J 7 bases short, with 9 bases between. In nucleotides, the CDR3 is TGTGCCAGCAGTCGGGGTTGGACCCAGTACTTC. Encoded protein: CASSRGWTQYF.

Notes on this clonotype: The CDR3 does not end in the conserved phenylalanine or tryptophan, so this is likely a read error. The DNA is omitted, as the CDR3 cannot be located on it reliably, and the CDR3 follows TCRdb's listing. The rearrangement uses TRBV20-1 and TRBJ2-5; the D call of TRBD2 is as the table states it, not checked on the DNA. The germline V gene encodes CDR1 DFQATT and CDR2 SNEGSKA (reference sequence). The CDR3 is 11 residues long, counting both termini. CDR3 sequence: CSAARGYTFGS.

Here the CDR3 DNA reads TGTGCCAGCAGTCAAGCATCTAAGGATCAGCCCCAGCATTTT. Translation: CASSQASKDQPQHF. The chain combines TRBV27 with TRBJ1-5, with D unresolved. V was clipped by 5 bases and J by 5 bases, with 13 bases between them. The CDR3 has 14 residues. Germline V gene lookup returns CDR1 MNHEY and CDR2 SMNVEV (reference sequence).

V usage is TRBV6-6 and J usage is TRBJ1-6; D gene unclear. V was trimmed by 5 bases and J by 6 bases, leaving 11 bases between them. This CDR3 is built from 14 residues. CDR1 MNHNY and CDR2 SVGAGI come from the germline V gene (reference sequence). Written as DNA, the CDR3 is TGTGCCAGCAGTGTGGAACAGAGTAATTCACCCCTCCACTTT. It is translated as CASSVEQSNSPLHF.

This clonotype was recorded at least ten times. This chain links TRBV5-1 with TRBJ1-6; D unclear. Trimming took 4 bases from V and 8 from J, leaving 10 bases between them. Germline values: CDR1 SGHRS, CDR2 YFSETQ. The CDR3 is 13 residues long. Here the CDR3 reads CASSQGLYSPLHF. As DNA, the CDR3 is TGCGCCAGCAGCCAAGGACTCTATTCACCCCTCCACTTT.

This clonotype was seen ten or more times. The chain employs TRBV15 and TRBJ1-5, with D maybe TRBD1 (5 bases). Germline CDR1 reads LNHNV; CDR2 reads YYDKDF (reference sequence). The CDR3 is 16 amino acids. Trimming removed 1 base at V and 0 bases at J, with 10 bases between. This chain's CDR3 is CATSRVVGVSNQPQHF. The CDR3 DNA sequence: TGTGCCACCAGCAGAGTTGTAGGGGTTAGCAATCAGCCCCAGCATTTT.

The count of this clonotype is one. This CDR3 is CSVQVGNTEAFF. The CDR3 DNA reads TGCAGCGTCCAGGTGGGGAACACTGAAGCTTTCTTT. The chain recombines TRBV29-1 with TRBJ1-1; no reliable D call. The germline V and J ends were trimmed by 6 bases and 1 base, with 9 bases remaining between them. Germline CDR1 is SQVTM and CDR2 is ANQGSEA. CDR3 length: 12 residues.

This clonotype was found a few times. This rearrangement joins TRBV5-4 to TRBJ1-1; 9 nucleotides match TRBD1. The CDR3 runs 19 residues. Germline lookup yields CDR1 SGHNT and CDR2 YYREEE (reference sequence). The junction had 16 bases not matched to a gene; V was cut back by 3 bases and J by 1 base. The DNA for the CDR3 is TGTGCCAGCAGCTCCGGGACAGGGAAAAGGGGCATGAGGAACACTGAAGCTTTCTTT. This sequence encodes CASSSGTGKRGMRNTEAFF. Supplemented by reference TRBV5-4 and TRBJ1-1, the full variable domain reads ETGVTQSPTHLIKTRGQQVTLRCSSQSGHNTVSWYQQALGQGPQFIFQYYREEENGRGNFPPRFSGLQFPNYSSELNVNALELDDSALYLCASSSGTGKRGMRNTEAFFGQGTRLTVV.

V gene TRBV24-1 combines with J gene TRBJ1-2; D is perhaps TRBD1 (5 bases). Per the germline V gene, CDR1 is KGHDR and CDR2 is SFDVKD. This CDR3 is built from 13 residues. Trimming removed 2 bases at V and 7 bases at J, with 10 bases between. The CDR3: CATSDYGAAGYTF. DNA for the CDR3: TGTGCCACCAGTGATTACGGGGCGGCTGGCTACACCTTC.

The chain is built from TRBV20-1 and TRBJ2-3; D possibly corresponds to TRBD2 (6 bases). Germline V gene data show CDR1 as DFQATT and CDR2 as SNEGSKA (reference sequence). V shed 3 bases and J shed 2 bases, with 12 bases lying between them. This CDR3 contains 14 residues. In DNA form, the CDR3 reads TGCAGTGCTAGTCCCCAGGGACTCACAGATACGCAGTATTTT. Its protein is CSASPQGLTDTQYF.

The chain combines TRBV20-1 with TRBJ1-2; 11 bases fit TRBD1. The CDR3 consists of 13 residues. Germline-derived CDR1 and CDR2 are DFQATT and SNEGSKA (reference sequence). Losses at the gene ends were 2 bases for V and 5 bases for J; bases not matched to a gene: 1. The CDR3 nucleotides are TGCAGTGCTAGATGGGACAGGGGGTATGGCTACACCTTC. Translating it yields CSARWDRGYGYTF.

This chain joins TRBV2 and TRBJ2-5; either TRBD1 or TRBD2 may supply D (6 bases each). The V gene lost 4 bases and the J gene lost 5 bases, with 11 bases spanning the gap. The V gene's germline CDR1 is SNHLY and CDR2 FYNNEI. The CDR3 consists of 13 residues. The CDR3 nucleotides read TGTGCCAGCAGTGGGGGGGCCTACGAGACCCAGTACTTC. Translation gives CASSGGAYETQYF.

In this sample, this clonotype turned up many times. This chain joins TRBV7-8 and TRBJ2-5; 8 bases are shared with TRBD2. The V gene's germline CDR1 is SGHVS and CDR2 FQNEAQ. Trimming removed 4 bases from V and 5 bases from J; junction bases left unmatched: 15. The CDR3 loop spans 17 amino acids. The CDR3 protein is CASSSEAGLAVWETQYF. The CDR3 DNA reads TGTGCCAGCAGCTCGGAAGCCGGACTAGCTGTATGGGAGACCCAGTACTTC.

This clonotype occurred once. The gene calls are TRBV7-2 and TRBJ1-2, with 9 bases aligning to TRBD1. The germline gives CDR1 SGHTA, CDR2 FQGNSA. This CDR3 comprises 14 residues. Trimming at V came to 4 bases and at J to 5 bases, leaving 5 bases not matched to a gene. The CDR3 loop reads CASSYRGQGYGYTF. The CDR3 nucleotides read TGTGCCAGCAGCTACAGGGGGCAGGGGTATGGCTACACCTTC.

This clonotype has only a few counts. This chain uses TRBV6-1 with TRBJ1-1, with D hard to call. Germline CDR1 is MNHNS and CDR2 is SASEGT. The CDR3 extends over 18 amino acids. The V end lost 7 bases, the J end lost 0 bases, and 24 bases lay between the germline ends. CDR3: CASTRLLDRALMNTEAFF. The CDR3 bases are TGTGCCAGCACCCGACTTTTAGACCGAGCCCTCATGAACACTGAAGCTTTCTTT.

This clonotype was counted a few times. The chain carries TRBV25-1 and TRBJ1-2, with a tentative D call TRBD1 (6 bases). The germline V and J ends were trimmed by 0 bases and 8 bases, with 13 bases remaining between them. This CDR3 comprises 14 residues. Germline CDR1 is MGHDK and CDR2 is SYGVNS. The CDR3 here is CASSEYREGDGYTF. The CDR3 coding sequence is TGTGCCAGCAGTGAATATCGGGAGGGGGACGGCTACACCTTC.

This clonotype was recorded at least ten times. The V and J genes are TRBV7-3 and TRBJ1-1; tentatively, D is TRBD1 (5 bases). Germline V gives CDR1 SGHTA, CDR2 FQGTGA. There are 13 residues in the CDR3. The V end was cut by 1 base, the J end by 4 bases, with 7 bases between. CDR3 DNA sequence: TGTGCCAGCAGCTTAATAGGGGCCACTGAAGCTTTCTTT. It yields the protein CASSLIGATEAFF.

The rearrangement links TRBV6-5 to TRBJ1-1; D might be TRBD1 (6 bases). V was cut by 5 bases and J by 5 bases, with 15 bases left in between. CDR1 and CDR2 from the germline V gene are MNHEY and SVGAGI. This CDR3 comprises 14 residues. Here the CDR3 DNA reads TGTGCCAGCAGTATGATGGACAGAGCGACTGAAGCTTTCTTT. Amino acid sequence: CASSMMDRATEAFF.